A selection of T cell receptor beta chains follows, all from one sample in a study of blood T cell repertoires in COVID-19. Data came from immunoSEQ multiplex PCR; TCRdb stores just in-frame clones and leaves some out. The profile covers over 100,000 clones, with around 84% appearing a single time and 7.9% taken by the ten largest. Sequenced: peripheral blood. All receptors come from a woman of 80 years or more with active or convalescent COVID-19. The CDR3 runs from the conserved cysteine through the conserved F or W. Fields, in order: V gene, J gene, D gene, clone size, CDR3 protein, CDR3 DNA. D genes are given only for firm matches. Clone sizes are given selectively: once, few, many, or a class where the clone is expanded.

TRBV28	TRBJ2-1	NA	once	CASTSPFHEQFF	TGTGCCAGCACCTCCCCGTTTCATGAGCAGTTCTTC
TRBV4-2	TRBJ1-2	NA	few	CASSQDSRDYGYTF	TGTGCCAGCAGCCAAGATTCTAGAGACTATGGCTACACCTTC
TRBV7-6	TRBJ2-7	NA	NA	CASSPTGPGRGEQYF	TGTGCCAGCAGCCCCACCGGGCCGGGCCGGGGCGAGCAGTACTTC
TRBV24-1	TRBJ2-1	NA	once	CATSAFNEQFF	TGTGCCACCAGTGCATTTAATGAGCAGTTCTTC
TRBV6-6	TRBJ2-7	TRBD1	once	CASKKGQGAYEQYF	TGTGCCAGCAAGAAGGGACAGGGGGCTTACGAGCAGTACTTC
TRBV30	TRBJ2-3	TRBD1	once	CAWSGFGTGSTDTQYF	TGTGCCTGGAGTGGTTTTGGGACAGGATCCACAGATACGCAGTATTTT
TRBV7-9	TRBJ1-6	TRBD1	NA	CASRQGVRSPLHF	TGTGCCAGTCGACAGGGGGTGCGCTCACCCCTCCACTTT
TRBV7-9	TRBJ2-1	TRBD1	NA	CASSWTGTGYNEQFF	TGTGCCAGCAGCTGGACGGGGACAGGTTACAATGAGCAGTTCTTC
TRBV30	TRBJ1-4	TRBD1	few	CAWATGGNEKLFF	TGTGCCTGGGCGACAGGGGGCAATGAAAAACTGTTTTTT
TRBV3-1/TRBV3-2	TRBJ2-7	NA	NA	CASSQGFTGTYEQYF	TGTGCCAGCAGCCAAGGGTTCACGGGAACCTACGAGCAGTACTTC
TRBV4-1	TRBJ1-1	TRBD1	NA	CASRPGQGIAEAFF	TGCGCCAGCAGACCGGGACAGGGGATCGCTGAAGCTTTCTTT
TRBV3-1/TRBV3-2	TRBJ2-1	TRBD2	NA	CASSLGLAGGRDNEQFF	TGTGCCAGCAGCCTCGGACTAGCGGGAGGGAGGGACAATGAGCAGTTCTTC
TRBV10-3	TRBJ2-2	TRBD2	once	CAIRPWSLAGTFGELFF	TGTGCCATCAGACCCTGGAGTCTAGCGGGCACCTTCGGGGAGCTGTTTTTT
TRBV25-1	TRBJ1-4	TRBD1	NA	CASSETGWTNEKLFF	TGTGCCAGCAGTGAGACAGGGTGGACTAATGAAAAACTGTTTTTT
TRBV4-2	TRBJ2-2	TRBD1	NA	CASSQTPKGGSGELFF	TGTGCCAGCAGCCAAACCCCGAAAGGGGGCTCCGGGGAGCTGTTTTTT
TRBV3-1/TRBV3-2	TRBJ1-6	NA	few	CASSQVSNSPLHF	TGTGCCAGCAGCCAAGTATCCAATTCACCCCTCCACTTT
TRBV27	TRBJ2-7	TRBD1	NA	CASQGQGGYEQYF	TGTGCCAGCCAGGGACAGGGTGGCTACGAGCAGTACTTC
TRBV5-1	TRBJ2-1	TRBD2	NA	CASSLTSGVYNEQFF	TGCGCCAGCAGCTTGACTAGCGGGGTGTACAATGAGCAGTTCTTC
TRBV28	TRBJ2-5	TRBD1	once	CASKGQQETQYF	TGTGCCAGCAAGGGACAGCAAGAGACCCAGTACTTC
TRBV14	TRBJ2-7	NA	NA	CASSQIHGSYEQYF	TGTGCCAGCAGCCAAATTCACGGTTCCTACGAGCAGTACTTC
TRBV9	TRBJ1-3	NA	few	CASSVGPVPGNTIYF	TGTGCCAGCAGCGTGGGCCCGGTGCCTGGAAACACCATATATTTT
TRBV28	TRBJ1-1	NA	NA	CASSLNTGRGTEAFF	TGTGCCAGCAGTTTGAATACAGGGAGGGGCACTGAAGCTTTCTTT
TRBV28	TRBJ1-2	NA	NA	CASSFPGAVGYGYTF	TGTGCCAGCAGTTTCCCAGGGGCTGTGGGGTATGGCTACACCTTC
TRBV6-6	TRBJ1-5	TRBD1	NA	CASRTGVGGQPQHF	TGTGCCAGCAGAACAGGGGTGGGGGGTCAGCCCCAGCATTTT